The 25 T cell receptor beta chains listed next were all sequenced from one sample in a study of vaccination and CD4 T cells after COVID-19. Their specific antigens are unknown. Noted treatment: approximately 9-day PBMC culture with coronavirus spike peptide pools or control peptides (ViraFEST assay). Researchers used the Oncomine TCR Beta short-read assay to sequence DNA from cultured CD4+ T cells. A single record per CDR3 protein comes from TCRdb applying MiXCR to the PCR reads. The sample holds some 12,000 distinct CDR3 sequences, 58% seen once. Sequenced material: CD4+ T cells from blood, cultured in vitro. The receptors shown here come from a human donor who had recovered from COVID-19.

Here the CDR3 reads CATRRNERTGGWANYGYTF. Here the CDR3 DNA reads TGTGCCACCAGGAGGAATGAAAGGACAGGGGGGTGGGCTAACTATGGCTACACCTTC. The V gene is TRBV24-1, the J gene TRBJ1-2; TRBD1 matches at 10 bases. V dropped 7 bases and J dropped 0; count of bases not matched to a gene: 16. This CDR3 comprises 19 residues. Germline V gives CDR1 KGHDR, CDR2 SFDVKD.

The chain recombines TRBV2 with TRBJ2-2; the D gene is possibly TRBD1 (5 bases). Trimming shortened V by 6 bases and J by 1 base, and 9 bases separated the two germline ends. This CDR3 has 14 amino acids. CDR1 is SNHLY, CDR2 FYNNEI, per germline. The CDR3: CASRWTQNTGELFF. The CDR3 DNA reads TGTGCCAGCAGATGGACACAGAACACCGGGGAGCTGTTTTTT.

V is TRBV6-1 and J is TRBJ1-2; no clear D gene. Germline V gene lookup returns CDR1 MNHNS and CDR2 SASEGT. The CDR3 contains 13 residues. The V end was cut by 4 bases, the J end by 8 bases, with 14 bases between. As DNA, the CDR3 is TGTGCCAGCAGTGTTGAGTCCCTAGGGGGCTACACCTTC. Translating it yields CASSVESLGGYTF.

The chain links TRBV7-9 to TRBJ1-1; no definite D call. Trimming stripped 3 bases from V and 0 bases from J, with 8 bases between. The germline gives CDR1 SEHNR, CDR2 FQNEAQ (reference sequence). This CDR3 comprises 14 residues. Here the CDR3 DNA reads TGTGCCAGCAGCTTCGCCGGGTTGAACACTGAAGCTTTCTTT. Protein sequence: CASSFAGLNTEAFF.

This clonotype has only a few counts. The chain employs TRBV7-7 and TRBJ2-7; maybe TRBD2 (5 bases). Trimming removed 7 bases at V and 7 bases at J, with 17 bases between. Germline V CDR1 and CDR2: SSHAT, FNYEAQ (reference sequence). CDR3 length: 13 amino acids. CDR3 residues: CASNIYGGEEQYF. CDR3 coding DNA: TGTGCCAGCAACATCTACGGAGGCGAGGAGCAGTACTTC.

This clonotype was detected only a few times. The chain recombines TRBV20-1 with TRBJ2-7, with 11 bases matching TRBD2. The CDR3 totals 14 residues. Trimming at V came to 5 bases and at J to 3 bases, leaving 6 bases not matched to a gene. CDR1 DFQATT and CDR2 SNEGSKA come from the germline V gene (reference sequence). The CDR3 bases are TGCAGTGCTCTTAGCGGGGGGGCCGGCTACGAGCAGTACTTC. This gives the protein CSALSGGAGYEQYF.

Of note for this clonotype: A junction end diverges from the germline sequence, so it may reflect a read error. The chain carries TRBV20-1 and TRBJ1-1; 8 bases align to TRBD1. The CDR3 is made up of 14 amino acids. Germline CDR1 reads DFQATT; CDR2 reads SNEGSKA (reference sequence). The CDR3 bases are TGCGGTGCTCCCTCTCAGGGGGCGAACACTGAAGCTTTCTTT. Protein: CGAPSQGANTEAFF.

The chain uses TRBV6-1 and TRBJ2-3; perhaps TRBD2 as D (6 bases). Trimming left V 6 bases short and J 2 bases short, with 18 bases between. Germline lookup yields CDR1 MNHNS and CDR2 SASEGT. There are 16 residues in the CDR3. As DNA, the CDR3 is TGTGCCAGCAGGGCCAGGCCAGGAGGGTTCACAGATACGCAGTATTTT. It is translated as CASRARPGGFTDTQYF.

In this sample, this clonotype turned up a few times. The chain recombines TRBV12-3 or TRBV12-4 with TRBJ1-1; tentative D call: TRBD1 (5 bases). V lost 1 base and J 1 base, leaving 19 bases between the germline ends. The CDR3 runs to 18 residues. CDR3 bases: TGTGCCAGCAGTTTAGGTACAGTCTTCTCTCAGGGGAACACTGAAGCTTTCTTT. This translates into CASSLGTVFSQGNTEAFF.

V usage is TRBV7-2 and J usage is TRBJ1-6; tentatively, D is TRBD1 (5 bases). The length of the CDR3 is 12 residues. Germline lookup yields CDR1 SGHTA and CDR2 FQGNSA. Trimming shortened V by 5 bases and J by 12 bases, and 11 bases separated the two germline ends. Here the CDR3 DNA reads TGTGCCAGCAGCCTCCTCGGGGGACCCCTCCACTTT. This sequence encodes CASSLLGGPLHF. Full variable domain (outside the CDR3, taken from reference TRBV7-2 and TRBJ1-6): GAGVSQSPSNKVTEKGKDVELRCDPISGHTALYWYRQSLGQGLEFLIYFQGNSAPDKSGLPSDRFSAERTGGSVSTLTIQRTQQEDSAVYLCASSLLGGPLHFGNGTRLTVT.

This clonotype was observed a single time. The V and J genes are TRBV21-1 and TRBJ1-1; TRBD1 is the table's D call, not checked against the DNA. TRBV21-1 is listed as a pseudogene. The CDR3 has 15 amino acids. The CDR3 spells CASSKGTIMNTEAFF. For the CDR3, the DNA is TGTGCCAGCTCGAAAGGGACCATCATGAACACTGAAGCTTTCTTT.

The rearrangement links TRBV7-2 to TRBJ2-4, with TRBD2 identical over 7 bases. The CDR3 spans 15 residues. The junction had 9 bases not matched to a gene; V was cut back by 1 base and J by 9 bases. CDR1 and CDR2 from the germline V gene are SGHTA and FQGNSA. CDR3 in DNA: TGTGCCAGCAGCTTAGGGACGGGAGGATTAGGCATTCAGTACTTC. This encodes CASSLGTGGLGIQYF.

This chain links TRBV6-2 or TRBV6-3 with TRBJ1-5; the match to TRBD1 covers 8 bases. Losses at the gene ends were 9 bases for V and 1 base for J; bases not matched to a gene: 11. The CDR3 covers 16 residues. Per germline, CDR1 MNHEY and CDR2 SVGEGT. The CDR3 loop reads CASLRDRLTSNQPQHF. CDR3 DNA: TGTGCCAGTCTTAGGGACAGGCTCACGAGCAATCAGCCCCAGCATTTT.

V gene TRBV20-1 combines with J gene TRBJ2-7; TRBD2 might be the D (5 bases). The CDR3 covers 16 residues. Trimming shortened V by 2 bases and J by 3 bases, and 20 bases separated the two germline ends. Per the germline V gene, CDR1 is DFQATT and CDR2 is SNEGSKA (reference sequence). CDR3 amino acids: CSARPLERVSGYEQYF. The CDR3 bases are TGCAGTGCTAGACCCCTAGAGAGGGTGTCTGGCTACGAGCAGTACTTC.

This clonotype was seen a single time. CDR3 DNA: TGTGCTAGTGGTTGGGGACAGGGGATAGGGTATGGCTACACCTTC. This encodes CASGWGQGIGYGYTF. V is TRBV12-5 and J is TRBJ1-2, with 10 positions matching TRBD1. Germline V CDR1 and CDR2: LGHNT, FRNRAP. The CDR3 runs 15 residues. Unmatched junction bases numbered 7, after V lost 4 bases and J lost 5 bases.

J is TRBJ1-2 and V is TRBV6-4; the match to TRBD1 covers 10 bases. The trim removed 6 bases at V and 6 bases at J, leaving 19 bases unmatched. The CDR3 contains 18 residues. Germline V CDR1 and CDR2: MRHNA, SNTAGT. The CDR3 DNA reads TGTGCCAGCAGCGGTACCGGGACAGGGGACTTAATCGTCCATGGCTACACCTTC. As protein: CASSGTGTGDLIVHGYTF.

The chain employs TRBV6-1 and TRBJ1-2, with a tentative D call TRBD1 (6 bases). Germline loops: CDR1 MNHNS, CDR2 SASEGT. This CDR3 is built from 15 residues. Trimming shortened V by 6 bases and J by 8 bases, and 22 bases separated the two germline ends. CDR3 bases: TGTGCCAGCAGGCCCGTAGTCAGGGGCCAGCGAGGCTACACCTTC. Its translation is CASRPVVRGQRGYTF.

This clonotype has just a few counts. V is TRBV29-1 and J is TRBJ1-2; no clear D gene. From germline, CDR1 is SQVTM and CDR2 ANQGSEA. V gave up 4 bases and J gave up 3 bases, with 12 bases separating them. This CDR3 is built from 13 residues. The CDR3 coding sequence is TGCAGCGTTGCCTTCAGGCGCGACTATGGCTACACCTTC. This codes for CSVAFRRDYGYTF. Filled out from reference TRBV29-1 and TRBJ1-2, the complete variable domain reads SAVISQKPSRDICQRGTSLTIQCQVDSQVTMMFWYRQQPGQSLTLIATANQGSEATYESGFVIDKFPISRPNLTFSTLTVSNMSPEDSSIYLCSVAFRRDYGYTFGSGTRLTVV.

V gene TRBV6-5 combines with J gene TRBJ2-7; TRBD1 aligns across 7 bases. Trimming at V came to 2 bases and at J to 3 bases, leaving 4 bases not matched to a gene. The V gene's germline CDR1 is MNHEY and CDR2 SVGAGI. The CDR3 loop spans 14 amino acids. The CDR3 spells CASSYARDSYEQYF. CDR3 DNA: TGTGCCAGCAGTTACGCAAGGGACAGCTACGAGCAGTACTTC.

J is TRBJ2-3 and V is TRBV10-1; a weak D match, TRBD1 (6 bases). The CDR3 has 12 residues. CDR1 and CDR2 (germline): WNHNN, SYGVQD (reference sequence). Trimming removed 0 bases at V and 10 bases at J, with 8 bases between. The CDR3 region is CASSESWGPQYF. DNA of the CDR3: TGCGCCAGCAGTGAGTCGTGGGGGCCGCAGTATTTT.

This clonotype was observed a handful of times. V and J are TRBV29-1 and TRBJ1-1; TRBD1 aligns across 8 bases. The CDR3 runs 15 residues. CDR1 and CDR2 from the germline V gene are SQVTM and ANQGSEA. Trimming at V came to 2 bases and at J to 0 bases, leaving 5 bases not matched to a gene. This CDR3 is CSVEFHRGLNTEAFF. The CDR3 DNA sequence: TGCAGCGTTGAATTTCACAGGGGGTTGAACACTGAAGCTTTCTTT.

A few counts support this clonotype. This chain joins TRBV5-1 and TRBJ2-3; D call uncertain. This CDR3 is 13 amino acids long. V lost 0 bases and J 0 bases, leaving 2 bases between the germline ends. Looked up from germline, CDR1 is SGHRS and CDR2 is YFSETQ. CDR3 loop: CASSLGSTDTQYF. The CDR3 coding sequence is TGCGCCAGCAGCTTGGGGAGCACAGATACGCAGTATTTT. Full variable domain (missing parts from reference TRBV5-1 and TRBJ2-3): KAGVTQTPRYLIKTRGQQVTLSCSPISGHRSVSWYQQTPGQGLQFLFEYFSETQRNKGNFPGRFSGRQFSNSRSEMNVSTLELGDSALYLCASSLGSTDTQYFGPGTRLTVL.

This clonotype has a handful of counts. This chain links TRBV7-7 with TRBJ2-2; D is unresolved. V was trimmed by 5 bases and J by 1 base, leaving 14 bases between them. This CDR3 region has 16 residues. Looked up from germline, CDR1 is SSHAT and CDR2 is FNYEAQ (reference sequence). This chain's CDR3 is CASSPGRLVNTGELFF. In DNA form, the CDR3 reads TGTGCCAGCAGCCCAGGACGGCTAGTGAACACCGGGGAGCTGTTTTTT.

With regard to this clonotype: This CDR3 is missing its conserved last phenylalanine or tryptophan, likely due to a read error. The chain couples TRBV24-1 to TRBJ2-5, with unresolved D. Germline lookup yields CDR1 KGHDR and CDR2 SFDVKD. V was trimmed by 4 bases and J by 1 base, leaving 3 bases between them. This CDR3 comprises 12 residues. The chain's CDR3 is CATSDPQETQYL. CDR3 DNA: TGTGCCACCAGTGACCCCCAAGAGACCCAGTACCTC.

This chain connects TRBV5-4 to TRBJ2-2; no clear D gene. Deletions cut 5 bases from V and 0 bases from J, with 11 bases between. Germline V gene lookup returns CDR1 SGHNT and CDR2 YYREEE (reference sequence). CDR3 length equals 15 residues. The CDR3 region has the DNA TGTGCCAGCAGAATTGGGGTGGCGAACACCGGGGAGCTGTTTTTT. This encodes CASRIGVANTGELFF.